This T cell receptor (beta chain) was sequenced during a study of cytomegalovirus exposure and HLA in healthy donors. PCR amplification relied on 60 Vbeta primers (plus 13 Jbeta primers). TCRdb's copy holds only in-frame clones and misses some; the assay was immunoSEQ multiplex PCR. The profile shows about 160,000 clones, roughly 82% of them singletons. About this clone: Its antigen is unknown. The sample carries other DNA sequences with the same CDR3.

Findings of the study overall: Per a prior analysis, the majority of TCR beta V segments were productive roughly 87% or roughly 30% of the time. Later on, an analysis showed TCR association rates differing by HLA locus, with DRB1 the most and HLA-C the fewest.

The CDR3 contains 13 residues. CDR1 and CDR2 from the germline V gene are SNHLY and FYNNEI. V lost 6 bases to trimming and J lost 7 bases; unmatched junction nucleotides: 4. The receptor was derived from a woman in her forties or fifties in good health and CMV-seropositive. The V gene is TRBV2, the J gene TRBJ1-2; 11 positions match TRBD1. Source material: PBMCs. The CDR3, as DNA: TGTGCCAGCAGCGGACAGGGGGCTGGTGGCTACACCTTC. This codes for CASSGQGAGGYTF.